This TCR beta chain was sequenced for a study of Ad26.COV2.S vaccination and SARS-CoV-2 variants. Turning to the study itself: Doses of Ad26.COV2.S were injected into muscle once or twice, 56 days apart. General study points: Compared with placebo recipients, vaccine recipients had higher spike-specific TCR breadth.

As concerns this clone: The antigen is not known.

There are 15 residues in the CDR3. Germline V gives CDR1 SGHRS, CDR2 YFSETQ. V was shortened by 3 bases and J by 2 bases, with 12 bases between the two germline ends. Using immunoSEQ multiplex PCR, the repertoire was profiled, and TCRdb retains in-frame clones only, with some absent. The repertoire includes fewer than 800,000 clones, around 90% of them detected once, and roughly 1.5% sits in the top ten. Documented treatment: 15 to 20 received Ad26.COV2.S at low or high dose, single or two shots; 5 received placebo; per-sample allocation not given. Day 63 following the first vaccine or placebo injection was when the samples were taken.

The chain joins TRBV5-1 to TRBJ1-3; D possibly corresponds to TRBD1 (6 bases). The sequenced sample was peripheral blood, obtained in a trial of Ad26.COV2.S vaccine versus placebo. The clonotype comes from a person aged 18-60 years who received the Ad26.COV2.S COVID-19 vaccine or a placebo. CDR3 nucleotides: TGCGCCAGCAGCTCGGTACAGGGTCCTGGAAACACCATATATTTT. This gives the protein CASSSVQGPGNTIYF. Using reference TRBV5-1 and TRBJ1-3 for the parts outside the CDR3, the full variable domain is KAGVTQTPRYLIKTRGQQVTLSCSPISGHRSVSWYQQTPGQGLQFLFEYFSETQRNKGNFPGRFSGRQFSNSRSEMNVSTLELGDSALYLCASSSVQGPGNTIYFGEGSWLTVV.